One and the same sample provided the 20 T cell receptor beta chains below, sequenced in a study of OX40 agonist ivuxolimab in advanced cancers. Profiling relied on immunoSEQ multiplex PCR, and the TCRdb table lists in-frame clones only, not all of them. The repertoire has 98,000 or so clones, about 88% of them found once; the top ten carry around 0.8%. Material: CD4+ or CD8+ T cells sorted from blood, obtained in a trial of the OX40 agonist ivuxolimab. Receptor source: an adult with an advanced solid tumor such as melanoma, head and neck, liver or kidney cancer.

This chain uses TRBV30 with TRBJ1-2, with TRBD1 as a possible D gene (5 bases). The CDR3 has 11 amino acids. The V end lost 5 bases, the J end lost 4 bases, and 8 bases lay between the germline ends. Germline V gives CDR1 GTSNPN, CDR2 SVGIG (reference sequence). CDR3 amino acids: CAWGQGYGYTF. In nucleotides, the CDR3 is TGTGCCTGGGGACAAGGCTATGGCTACACCTTC.

J is TRBJ1-1 and V is TRBV28; D not resolved. Germline V gene data show CDR1 as MDHEN and CDR2 as SYDVKM. Trimming shortened V by 7 bases and J by 7 bases, and 13 bases separated the two germline ends. The CDR3 consists of 12 residues. The CDR3 nucleotides are TGTGCCAGCACCCAAGGTCCAGTTGAAGCTTTCTTT. Its protein product is CASTQGPVEAFF.

V is TRBV2 and J is TRBJ2-6, with D perhaps TRBD1 (6 bases). Looked up from germline, CDR1 is SNHLY and CDR2 is FYNNEI. Trimming stripped 5 bases from V and 1 base from J, with 6 bases between. This CDR3 spans 14 amino acids. The DNA of the CDR3 is TGTGCCAGCAGTACAGGGTCTGGGGCCAACGTCCTGACTTTC. It is translated as CASSTGSGANVLTF.

This clone is a singleton in its sample. V and J are TRBV7-9 and TRBJ1-1; 7 bases match TRBD1. Trimming cost V 4 bases and J 0 bases; bases outside gene matches: 8. This CDR3 has 16 amino acids. CDR1 is SEHNR and CDR2 is FQNEAQ in the germline V gene (reference sequence). The CDR3 DNA reads TGTGCCAGCAGCTCCAGGGGGTTGGACATGAACACTGAAGCTTTCTTT. Amino acid sequence: CASSSRGLDMNTEAFF.

The CDR3 DNA reads TGTGCCAGCAGTGCCCAGGCCAAAAACATTCAGTACTTC. It encodes CASSAQAKNIQYF. V and J are TRBV6-5 and TRBJ2-4; D unclear. The ends were cut back, 5 bases at V and 1 base at J, with 6 bases in the middle. This CDR3 is 13 amino acids long. Germline CDR1 and CDR2: MNHEY and SVGAGI.

V usage is TRBV25-1 and J usage is TRBJ1-4, with a possible D match to TRBD1 (5 bases). Germline-derived CDR1 and CDR2 are MGHDK and SYGVNS. This CDR3 is 15 amino acids long. V lost 1 base to trimming and J lost 5 bases, with 11 bases between them. CDR3 nucleotides: TGTGCCAGCAGTGAATGGGGCAGGGTAAATGAAAAACTGTTTTTT. As protein: CASSEWGRVNEKLFF.

The chain employs TRBV18 and TRBJ2-2, with unresolved D. The CDR3 has 13 amino acids. Germline CDR1 KGHSH, CDR2 LQKENI. Between the trimmed V and J ends, which lost 2 bases and 5 bases, there was a span of 6 bases. The CDR3 reads CASSPVNTGELFF. In DNA form, the CDR3 reads TGTGCCAGCTCACCAGTAAATACCGGGGAGCTGTTTTTT.

The chain uses TRBV5-1 and TRBJ1-2; D unclear. The CDR3 runs 12 residues. Looked up from germline, CDR1 is SGHRS and CDR2 is YFSETQ. V gave up 6 bases and J gave up 1 base, with 7 bases separating them. The CDR3 spells CASTIDNYGYTF. The CDR3, as DNA: TGCGCCAGCACCATCGATAACTATGGCTACACCTTC. Looking up the rest from reference TRBV5-1 and TRBJ1-2 gives the full variable domain: KAGVTQTPRYLIKTRGQQVTLSCSPISGHRSVSWYQQTPGQGLQFLFEYFSETQRNKGNFPGRFSGRQFSNSRSEMNVSTLELGDSALYLCASTIDNYGYTFGSGTRLTVV.

The gene calls are TRBV2 and TRBJ1-1; D is uncertain. This CDR3 is 14 amino acids long. Trimming removed 3 bases from V and 1 base from J, with 9 bases in between. The V gene's germline CDR1 is SNHLY and CDR2 FYNNEI. CDR3 protein: CASSDGSGNTEAFF. Written as DNA, the CDR3 is TGTGCCAGCAGTGATGGCAGCGGGAACACTGAAGCTTTCTTT.

CDR3 amino acids: CASSQGTGGNNEQFF. DNA of the CDR3: TGCGCCAGCAGCCAAGGCACAGGGGGCAACAATGAGCAGTTCTTC. The rearrangement uses TRBV4-1 and TRBJ2-1, with 9 bases identical to TRBD1. CDR3 length: 15 amino acids. The trim removed 1 base at V and 5 bases at J, leaving 3 bases unmatched. Germline V gene sequence: CDR1 MGHRA, CDR2 YSYEKL.

The chain couples TRBV5-8 to TRBJ2-1, with 13 positions matching TRBD2. The CDR3 runs 15 residues. Germline CDR1 and CDR2: SGHTS and YDEGEE. J lost 6 bases, V lost 0 bases, and 0 bases had no gene match. CDR3 amino acids: CASSLGTSGSNEQFF. The DNA of the CDR3 is TGTGCCAGCAGCTTGGGGACTAGCGGGAGCAATGAGCAGTTCTTC.

This clone occurred once. The chain carries TRBV27 and TRBJ1-2; a weak D match, TRBD1 (6 bases). The CDR3 loop spans 13 amino acids. With 6 bases removed from V and 1 base from J, the gap between germline ends came to 9 bases. Germline CDR1 is MNHEY and CDR2 is SMNVEV (reference sequence). In DNA form, the CDR3 reads TGTGCCAGCAGCCTACAGGGTAACTATGGCTACACCTTC. Amino acid sequence: CASSLQGNYGYTF.

The rearrangement joins TRBV9 to TRBJ2-3; TRBD1 matches at 9 bases. V lost 0 bases to trimming and J lost 4 bases; unmatched junction nucleotides: 3. The CDR3 has 15 amino acids. Germline-derived CDR1 and CDR2 are SGDLS and YYNGEE. This CDR3 reads CASSVAGTGSDTQYF. The CDR3 DNA reads as TGTGCCAGCAGCGTAGCCGGGACAGGGTCAGATACGCAGTATTTT.

The V call is TRBV19, the J call TRBJ2-5; D is uncertain. The V end lost 8 bases, the J end lost 3 bases, and 13 bases lay between the germline ends. This CDR3 is 13 amino acids long. CDR1 is LNHDA and CDR2 is SQIVND in the germline V gene (reference sequence). In DNA form, the CDR3 reads TGTGCCAGTTCTGGGTATTCAAAAGAGACCCAGTACTTC. Its translation: CASSGYSKETQYF.

The genes are TRBV11-2 and TRBJ1-1; 10 nucleotides agree with TRBD1. The CDR3 has 13 residues. J was trimmed by 11 bases and V by 5 bases; bases with no gene match: 8. From germline, CDR1 is SGHAT and CDR2 FQNNGV. The CDR3 sequence is CASSPGQGNSAFF. CDR3 nucleotide sequence: TGTGCCAGCAGCCCGGGACAGGGGAACTCGGCTTTCTTT.

The V gene is TRBV30, the J gene TRBJ1-3; D is undetermined. The CDR3 has 14 residues. The germline gives CDR1 GTSNPN, CDR2 SVGIG (reference sequence). Trimming pared 0 bases from V and 4 bases from J, leaving 10 bases between. In DNA, the CDR3 is TGTGCCTGGAGTGTCGACTCGGGGGGAAACACCATATATTTT. The encoded protein is CAWSVDSGGNTIYF.

This clone was seen once. The V gene is TRBV7-6, the J gene TRBJ1-1, with D hard to call. The CDR3 runs 15 residues. Trimming cost V 6 bases and J 4 bases, with 18 bases left between them. Germline CDR1 reads SGHVS; CDR2 reads FNYEAQ. The CDR3 sequence: CASSSDLPWSTEAFF. CDR3 nucleotides: TGTGCCAGCAGTTCCGACCTACCTTGGAGCACTGAAGCTTTCTTT. The variable domain in full, with the rest retrieved from reference TRBV7-6 and TRBJ1-1, is GAGVSQSPRYKVTKRGQDVALRCDPISGHVSLYWYRQALGQGPEFLTYFNYEAQQDKSGLPNDRFSAERPEGSISTLTIQRTEQRDSAMYRCASSSDLPWSTEAFFGQGTRLTVV.

The V call is TRBV18, the J call TRBJ1-1, with D possibly being TRBD1 (6 bases). This CDR3 comprises 15 residues. Germline V gives CDR1 KGHSH, CDR2 LQKENI. V lost 6 bases, J lost 3 bases, and 17 bases lay in between. The CDR3 region is CASSPHRDIDTEAFF. DNA of the CDR3: TGTGCCAGCTCTCCTCACAGGGACATCGACACTGAAGCTTTCTTT.

This clone was picked up one time. The rearrangement joins TRBV18 to TRBJ2-1; 11 nucleotides line up with TRBD2. V was pared by 2 bases and J by 0 bases, with 0 bases of the junction left unmatched. Germline values: CDR1 KGHSH, CDR2 LQKENI. The CDR3 extends over 16 amino acids. The CDR3 coding sequence is TGTGCCAGCTCACCAACTAGCGGGAGCTCCTACAATGAGCAGTTCTTC. It encodes CASSPTSGSSYNEQFF. The full variable domain, in which reference TRBV18 and TRBJ2-1 provide the parts outside the CDR3, is NAGVMQNPRHLVRRRGQEARLRCSPMKGHSHVYWYRQLPEEGLKFMVYLQKENIIDESGMPKERFSAEFPKEGPSILRIQQVVRGDSAAYFCASSPTSGSSYNEQFFGPGTRLTVL.

This rearrangement joins TRBV19 to TRBJ2-3; 7 positions agree with TRBD2. The germline CDR1 and CDR2 sequences are LNHDA and SQIVND (reference sequence). Trimming at V came to 8 bases and at J to 3 bases, leaving 14 bases not matched to a gene. This CDR3 contains 16 residues. CDR3: CASSKARGSGTDTQYF. Written as DNA, the CDR3 is TGTGCCAGTTCTAAAGCCCGCGGGAGCGGGACAGATACGCAGTATTTT.